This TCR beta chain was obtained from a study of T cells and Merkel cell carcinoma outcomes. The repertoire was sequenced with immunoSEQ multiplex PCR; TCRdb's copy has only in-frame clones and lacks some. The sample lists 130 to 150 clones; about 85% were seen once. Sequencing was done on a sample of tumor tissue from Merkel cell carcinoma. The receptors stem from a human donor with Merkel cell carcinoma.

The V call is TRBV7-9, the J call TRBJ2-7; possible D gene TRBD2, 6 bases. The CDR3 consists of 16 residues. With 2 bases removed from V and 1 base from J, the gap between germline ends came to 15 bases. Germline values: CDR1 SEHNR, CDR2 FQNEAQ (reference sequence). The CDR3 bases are TGTGCCAGCAGCTTATTGGGAGGCAGCGGGTCCTACGAGCAGTACTTC. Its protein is CASSLLGGSGSYEQYF.